These 17 T cell receptor beta chains were sequenced from one sample in a study of blood T cell repertoires in COVID-19. The repertoire was sequenced with immunoSEQ multiplex PCR; TCRdb's copy has only in-frame clones and lacks some. The repertoire holds about 72,000 clones, with around 82% as singletons. The sequencing sample was made of peripheral blood. The receptors here all came from a man between 60 and 75 years old with acute or convalescent COVID-19.

In its sample, this clone was seen once. The rearrangement uses TRBV18 and TRBJ2-3, with TRBD1 as a possible D gene (5 bases). Germline assignment: CDR1 KGHSH and CDR2 LQKENI. The V end lost 6 bases, the J end lost 5 bases, and 27 bases lay between the germline ends. The CDR3 runs to 18 residues. CDR3 bases: TGTGCCAGCTCCCCTACTACGGTACAGGAATTGGTGGGAGATACGCAGTATTTT. This codes for CASSPTTVQELVGDTQYF. The complete variable domain, with remaining parts taken from reference TRBV18 and TRBJ2-3, reads NAGVMQNPRHLVRRRGQEARLRCSPMKGHSHVYWYRQLPEEGLKFMVYLQKENIIDESGMPKERFSAEFPKEGPSILRIQQVVRGDSAAYFCASSPTTVQELVGDTQYFGPGTRLTVL.

CDR3 in DNA: TGTGCCAGCAGCGAAGGTCGAGGTTCCTACGAGCAGTACTTC. Translating gives CASSEGRGSYEQYF. The chain couples TRBV5-4 to TRBJ2-7; no clear D. V lost 4 bases, J lost 1 base, and 12 bases lay in between. The CDR3 has 14 residues. Germline CDR1 SGHNT, CDR2 YYREEE (reference sequence).

The CDR3 sequence: CASSLKQVSSTNEKLFF. The CDR3 DNA reads as TGTGCCAGCAGCTTGAAACAGGTCTCTTCAACTAATGAAAAACTGTTTTTT. The chain recombines TRBV5-4 with TRBJ1-4, with a tentative D call TRBD1 (5 bases). Germline loops: CDR1 SGHNT, CDR2 YYREEE (reference sequence). With 1 base removed from V and 0 bases from J, the gap between germline ends came to 13 bases. The CDR3 covers 17 residues.

This clone has just one count. The chain recombines TRBV5-1 with TRBJ2-1; possible D gene TRBD2, 5 bases. CDR1 and CDR2 from the germline V gene are SGHRS and YFSETQ. This CDR3 has 15 amino acids. V was shortened by 0 bases and J by 4 bases, with 11 bases between the two germline ends. The CDR3 nucleotides read TGCGCCAGCAGCTTGGCGCGGGCACATTACAATGAGCAGTTCTTC. The encoded protein is CASSLARAHYNEQFF.

The rearrangement uses TRBV10-1 and TRBJ2-3; 9 nucleotides align to TRBD2. After removal of 0 bases from V and 10 bases from J, the junction contained 8 bases not matched to a gene. CDR1 is WNHNN, CDR2 SYGVQD, per germline (reference sequence). The CDR3 loop spans 15 amino acids. DNA of the CDR3: TGCGCCAGCAGTGAGTCCGGCGGGGGGGCCTTCCCGCAGTATTTT. It codes for CASSESGGGAFPQYF.

The rearrangement uses TRBV4-1 and TRBJ1-6, with 10 bases aligning to TRBD1. Per germline, CDR1 MGHRA and CDR2 YSYEKL. Trimming removed 0 bases from V and 4 bases from J; junction bases left unmatched: 3. The length of the CDR3 is 17 residues. The CDR3 sequence: CASSQETGGGYNSPLHF. As DNA, the CDR3 is TGCGCCAGCAGCCAAGAGACAGGGGGCGGGTATAATTCACCCCTCCACTTT.

The chain uses TRBV10-1 and TRBJ2-7, with 7 bases identical to TRBD1. The CDR3 length is 14 residues. CDR1 and CDR2 (germline): WNHNN, SYGVQD (reference sequence). With V trimmed by 6 bases and J by 4 bases, 9 bases remained unmatched. CDR3 loop: CASRQPGQRYEQYV. Written as DNA, the CDR3 is TGCGCCAGCAGGCAACCGGGACAGAGATACGAGCAGTACGTC.

This clone was seen once. The chain employs TRBV7-2 and TRBJ2-3, with D tentatively TRBD2 (5 bases). The CDR3 is 14 residues long. Between the trimmed V and J ends, which lost 3 bases and 2 bases, there was a span of 9 bases. Germline loops: CDR1 SGHTA, CDR2 FQGNSA. The CDR3 spells CASSFRLFTDTQYF. In DNA, the CDR3 is TGTGCCAGCAGCTTTCGACTATTCACAGATACGCAGTATTTT.

V gene TRBV2 combines with J gene TRBJ2-5; D remains unclear. V lost 3 bases to trimming and J lost 4 bases, with 12 bases between them. From germline, CDR1 is SNHLY and CDR2 FYNNEI. This CDR3 has 14 residues. This chain's CDR3 is CASSETTVAETQYF. DNA of the CDR3: TGTGCCAGCAGTGAGACAACGGTGGCAGAGACCCAGTACTTC.

V is TRBV7-2 and J is TRBJ2-2; D remains ambiguous. V dropped 1 base and J dropped 0 bases, with 12 bases sitting between them. The CDR3 is made up of 17 amino acids. CDR1 SGHTA and CDR2 FQGNSA come from the germline V gene. The CDR3 spells CASSLVPNRANTGELFF. The DNA for the CDR3 is TGTGCCAGCAGCTTAGTCCCGAATCGGGCGAACACCGGGGAGCTGTTTTTT.

This chain joins TRBV25-1 and TRBJ2-2; TRBD1 is a possible D gene (5 bases). The V and J ends lost 6 bases and 5 bases respectively, with 10 bases between them. The germline gives CDR1 MGHDK, CDR2 SYGVNS. The CDR3 runs 13 residues. CDR3 in DNA: TGTGCCAGCAGCCCGACAGTTACCGGGGAGCTGTTTTTT. Its translation is CASSPTVTGELFF. The variable domain in full, with the rest retrieved from reference TRBV25-1 and TRBJ2-2, is EADIYQTPRYLVIGTGKKITLECSQTMGHDKMYWYQQDPGMELHLIHYSYGVNSTEKGDLSSESTVSRIRTEHFPLTLESARPSHTSQYLCASSPTVTGELFFGEGSRLTVL.

The genes are TRBV12-5 and TRBJ2-7; TRBD2 might be the D (5 bases). CDR3 length equals 13 residues. Trimming took 2 bases from V and 3 from J, leaving 8 bases between them. Germline V gives CDR1 LGHNT, CDR2 FRNRAP. The CDR3 DNA reads TGTGCTAGTGGTTTGCCACGGGGCTACGAGCAGTACTTC. As protein: CASGLPRGYEQYF.

The chain links TRBV5-1 to TRBJ2-2, with a weak D call TRBD1 (6 bases). The CDR3 has 16 residues. CDR1 and CDR2 from the germline V gene are SGHRS and YFSETQ. Trimming cost V 4 bases and J 6 bases, with 19 bases left between them. This chain's CDR3 is CASSQSVQGGPGELFF. In DNA form, the CDR3 reads TGCGCCAGCAGCCAGAGCGTACAGGGCGGCCCCGGGGAGCTGTTTTTT.

This chain connects TRBV11-2 to TRBJ1-6; D gene uncertain. Trimming pared 0 bases from V and 6 bases from J, leaving 6 bases between. CDR1 is SGHAT and CDR2 is FQNNGV in the germline V gene. The CDR3 sequence is 14 residues long. DNA of the CDR3: TGTGCCAGCAGCTTAGACGGTATTAATTCACCCCTCCACTTT. This codes for CASSLDGINSPLHF.

V and J are TRBV5-1 and TRBJ1-1, with D perhaps TRBD1 (5 bases). CDR1 and CDR2 (germline): SGHRS, YFSETQ. The CDR3 is made up of 16 amino acids. Trimming stripped 1 base from V and 1 base from J, with 14 bases between. This CDR3 reads CASSLSRGAPNTEAFF. In DNA form, the CDR3 reads TGCGCCAGCAGCTTGTCTAGGGGCGCTCCGAACACTGAAGCTTTCTTT.

This sequence joins TRBV6-1 and TRBJ1-6, with D unresolved. The V gene's germline CDR1 is MNHNS and CDR2 SASEGT. CDR3 size: 17 residues. Trimming cost V 3 bases and J 7 bases, with 19 bases left between them. CDR3 protein: CASSDKEAALKNSPLHF. In nucleotides, the CDR3 is TGTGCCAGCAGTGATAAAGAGGCAGCCCTTAAGAATTCACCCCTCCACTTT.

This clone was observed once. V gene TRBV28 combines with J gene TRBJ2-3; a weak D match, TRBD2 (6 bases). CDR1 and CDR2 from the germline V gene are MDHEN and SYDVKM. The CDR3 sequence is 13 residues long. The germline V and J ends were trimmed by 6 bases and 2 bases, with 9 bases remaining between them. CDR3: CASRRGFTDTQYF. The CDR3 DNA is TGTGCCAGCAGGCGGGGCTTCACAGATACGCAGTATTTT. Full variable domain (remainder filled in from reference TRBV28 and TRBJ2-3): DVKVTQSSRYLVKRTGEKVFLECVQDMDHENMFWYRQDPGLGLRLIYFSYDVKMKEKGDIPEGYSVSREKKERFSLILESASTNQTSMYLCASRRGFTDTQYFGPGTRLTVL.